The next 18 T cell receptor beta chains were all read from a single sample in a study of OX40 agonist ivuxolimab in advanced cancers. Libraries were prepared by immunoSEQ multiplex PCR; TCRdb keeps only in-frame clonotypes and omits some of them. This table has 51,000 or so clones, approximately 85% appearing once. This specimen was CD4+ or CD8+ T cells sorted from blood, taken in a trial of the OX40 agonist ivuxolimab. These receptors were collected from an adult with an advanced solid tumor such as melanoma, head and neck, liver or kidney cancer.

V and J are TRBV7-3 and TRBJ2-2; perhaps D is TRBD1 or TRBD2 (6 bases each). This CDR3 has 16 residues. Germline assignment: CDR1 SGHTA and CDR2 FQGTGA. V was shortened by 7 bases and J by 0 bases, with 15 bases between the two germline ends. The CDR3 loop is CASTPGAGANTGELFF. In nucleotides, the CDR3 is TGTGCCAGCACCCCGGGGGCAGGGGCGAACACCGGGGAGCTGTTTTTT.

The chain recombines TRBV6-1 with TRBJ1-5; possible D gene TRBD1, 5 bases. In germline, CDR1 is MNHNS, CDR2 SASEGT. Trimming took 7 bases from V and 6 from J, leaving 16 bases between them. CDR3 size: 14 residues. In DNA, the CDR3 is TGTGCCAGCACTCTACAAATTGACAGTCAGCCCCAGCATTTT. This sequence encodes CASTLQIDSQPQHF.

This clone was found a few times. The rearrangement uses TRBV30 and TRBJ2-7, with D possibly matching TRBD2 (8 bases). Germline V lookup: CDR1 GTSNPN, CDR2 SVGIG (reference sequence). V was cut by 2 bases and J by 9 bases, with 20 bases left in between. The CDR3 has 14 residues. DNA of the CDR3: TGTGCCTGGAGTAGGGGGCGGACTAGCCCAGGGCAGTACTTC. It specifies CAWSRGRTSPGQYF.

This clone was recorded once. The DNA for the CDR3 is TGTGCCAGCAGTCGAGACAGGGTAACTGAAGCTTTCTTT. Translated, it gives CASSRDRVTEAFF. The chain has TRBV11-3 and TRBJ1-1; TRBD1 aligns across 7 bases. This CDR3 spans 13 amino acids. CDR1 is SGHNT, CDR2 YENEEA, per germline. The ends lost 6 bases at V and 5 bases at J; junction bases unmatched: 6.

This chain uses TRBV7-6 with TRBJ1-4; D perhaps matches TRBD1 (6 bases). From germline, CDR1 is SGHVS and CDR2 FNYEAQ. V shed 0 bases and J shed 5 bases, with 13 bases lying between them. This CDR3 region has 16 residues. CDR3 sequence: CASSLAGAGVNEKLFF. CDR3 in DNA: TGTGCCAGCAGCTTAGCGGGGGCAGGGGTGAATGAAAAACTGTTTTTT.

The gene calls are TRBV30 and TRBJ2-2; tentatively, D is TRBD1 or TRBD2 (6 bases each). The V end lost 2 bases, the J end lost 7 bases, and 17 bases lay between the germline ends. The CDR3 contains 15 residues. Germline V lookup: CDR1 GTSNPN, CDR2 SVGIG (reference sequence). The CDR3 loop is CAWSRGQFLIGELFF. DNA of the CDR3: TGTGCCTGGAGTCGGGGGCAGTTTCTTATCGGGGAGCTGTTTTTT.

V is TRBV29-1 and J is TRBJ1-2; D perhaps matches TRBD1 (5 bases). The V gene lost 1 base and the J gene lost 5 bases, with 17 bases spanning the gap. The CDR3 totals 15 residues. The germline V gene encodes CDR1 SQVTM and CDR2 ANQGSEA. As DNA, the CDR3 is TGCAGCGTTGAAGGAAGGGGACGGACAAATTATGGCTACACCTTC. Translation gives CSVEGRGRTNYGYTF.

The V call is TRBV4-2, the J call TRBJ1-1; possible D gene TRBD1, 5 bases. V gave up 1 base and J gave up 7 bases, with 10 bases separating them. The germline V gene encodes CDR1 LGHNA and CDR2 YNFKEQ. This CDR3 region has 13 residues. CDR3 coding DNA: TGTGCCAGCAGCCAAGCAGGAGGGGATGAAGCTTTCTTT. Protein product: CASSQAGGDEAFF.

The gene calls are TRBV7-2 and TRBJ1-1; D remains unclear. This CDR3 has 13 amino acids. With 7 bases removed from V and 10 bases from J, the gap between germline ends came to 19 bases. Germline-derived CDR1 and CDR2 are SGHTA and FQGNSA. The CDR3 sequence: CASTQPQPVPAFF. DNA for the CDR3: TGTGCCAGCACCCAACCGCAACCAGTACCAGCTTTCTTT.

The chain recombines TRBV18 with TRBJ1-5, with D perhaps TRBD1 (6 bases). Germline assignment: CDR1 KGHSH and CDR2 LQKENI. This CDR3 spans 16 amino acids. V was trimmed by 6 bases and J by 0 bases, leaving 15 bases between them. The CDR3 coding sequence is TGTGCCAGCTCCCGAGGACAGCTAGATAGCAATCAGCCCCAGCATTTT. It encodes CASSRGQLDSNQPQHF.

This chain joins TRBV5-1 and TRBJ1-1; possible D gene TRBD1, 5 bases. Trimming cost V 4 bases and J 3 bases, with 19 bases left between them. The CDR3 spans 16 residues. Germline V gives CDR1 SGHRS, CDR2 YFSETQ. In nucleotides, the CDR3 is TGCGCCAGCAGCCAGGGAGCAGGAGGTGGCTACACTGAAGCTTTCTTT. It is translated as CASSQGAGGGYTEAFF.

In this sample, this clone is medium-sized. V usage is TRBV9 and J usage is TRBJ2-7; maybe TRBD1 (6 bases). V lost 3 bases and J 5 bases, leaving 15 bases between the germline ends. Germline V CDR1 and CDR2: SGDLS, YYNGEE. This CDR3 region has 14 residues. CDR3 nucleotide sequence: TGTGCCAGCAGCGCTCTACAGGGCTTGAACGAGCAGTACTTC. Amino acid sequence: CASSALQGLNEQYF.

The chain couples TRBV13 to TRBJ1-1, with 10 positions matching TRBD1. CDR3 length: 15 amino acids. Germline V gene lookup returns CDR1 PRHDT and CDR2 FYEKMQ (reference sequence). The J segment lost 1 base and the V segment lost 5 bases, leaving 4 bases of the junction unmatched. CDR3 in amino acids: CASSPGTGENTEAFF. CDR3 in DNA: TGTGCCAGCAGCCCCGGGACAGGGGAGAACACTGAAGCTTTCTTT.

This clone appeared a single time. The V call is TRBV5-8, the J call TRBJ1-5, with TRBD1 as a possible D gene (5 bases). Germline values: CDR1 SGHTS, CDR2 YDEGEE. Trimming pared 5 bases from V and 7 bases from J, leaving 16 bases between. The CDR3 has 14 amino acids. This CDR3 reads CASSRRDSGQPQHF. CDR3 DNA: TGTGCCAGCAGTCGGAGGGACTCGGGGCAGCCCCAGCATTTT.

The chain employs TRBV6-1 and TRBJ1-2; D is unresolved. The germline V gene has CDR1 MNHNS and CDR2 SASEGT. The CDR3 runs to 13 residues. V was cut by 6 bases and J by 5 bases, with 13 bases left in between. CDR3 protein: CASSPRAFYGYTF. CDR3 sequence (DNA): TGTGCCAGCAGCCCGAGGGCATTTTATGGCTACACCTTC.

This clone came up a few times. V usage is TRBV6-5 and J usage is TRBJ2-7; weak D call: TRBD2 (6 bases). This CDR3 is built from 13 residues. The germline V gene encodes CDR1 MNHEY and CDR2 SVGAGI. V lost 7 bases to trimming and J lost 7 bases, with 17 bases between them. CDR3 DNA: TGTGCCAGCACCCAGAGTGCGGGGCGAGAGCAGTACTTC. Translation gives CASTQSAGREQYF.

The J gene is TRBJ2-7, the V gene TRBV7-3; D unresolved. This CDR3 comprises 13 residues. Per germline, CDR1 SGHTA and CDR2 FQGTGA. Trimming left V 5 bases short and J 2 bases short, with 10 bases between. CDR3 protein: CASSQNGAYEQYF. The CDR3 DNA reads TGTGCCAGCAGCCAAAATGGCGCCTACGAGCAGTACTTC.

This clone was recorded a few times. CDR3 in DNA: TGTGCCAGTAGCCAAAGGACTCCCCGAGTCACCGGGGAGCTGTTTTTT. It encodes CASSQRTPRVTGELFF. This chain uses TRBV19 with TRBJ2-2; TRBD2 might be the D (5 bases). The germline V gene has CDR1 LNHDA and CDR2 SQIVND (reference sequence). The CDR3 loop spans 16 amino acids. V lost 6 bases to trimming and J lost 4 bases, with 18 bases between them.